This T cell receptor beta chain comes out of a study of blood T cell repertoires in COVID-19. Whole-study context: Samples came from the United States, Italy and Spain, spanning acute and convalescent COVID-19. The analysed material was cDNA or gDNA that came from T cells, B-cell-depleted T cells, or PBMCs.

In the original workflow: The authors estimated nucleated cell counts from reference gene primer amplification. Only in-frame clones appear in the TCRdb table, and some are missing; sequencing was by immunoSEQ multiplex PCR. Clone size and V and J calls were adopted from that table, with D and trimming inferred from the DNA. The sample shows roughly 100,000 clones, roughly 90% of them seen only once. The sequenced sample consisted of peripheral blood. This clonotype originated in a human donor in a cohort sampled during active COVID-19.

The CDR3 DNA follows: TGCGCCAGCAGTGAGTCCGTATGGACAGGGTTCTCATACTTC. Amino acids: CASSESVWTGFSYF. This chain uses TRBV10-2 with TRBJ2-7, with 8 positions matching TRBD1. J lost 13 bases, V lost 0 bases, and 11 bases had no gene match. Per the germline V gene, CDR1 is WSHSY and CDR2 is SAAADI. The CDR3 covers 14 residues.